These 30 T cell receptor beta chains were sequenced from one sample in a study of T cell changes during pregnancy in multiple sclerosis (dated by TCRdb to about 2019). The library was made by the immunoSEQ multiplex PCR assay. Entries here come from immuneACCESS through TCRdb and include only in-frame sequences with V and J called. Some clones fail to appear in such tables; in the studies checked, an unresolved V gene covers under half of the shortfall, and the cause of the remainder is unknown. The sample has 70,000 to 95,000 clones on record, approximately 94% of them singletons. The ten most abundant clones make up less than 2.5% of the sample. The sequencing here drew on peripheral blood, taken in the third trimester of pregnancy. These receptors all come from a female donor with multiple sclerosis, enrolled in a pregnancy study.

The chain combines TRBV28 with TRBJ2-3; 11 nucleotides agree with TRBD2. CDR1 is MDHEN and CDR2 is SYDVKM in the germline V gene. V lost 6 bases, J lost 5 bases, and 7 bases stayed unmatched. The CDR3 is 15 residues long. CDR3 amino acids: CASRLAGGQQDTQYF. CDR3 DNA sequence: TGTGCCAGCAGGTTAGCGGGAGGGCAACAAGATACGCAGTATTTT.

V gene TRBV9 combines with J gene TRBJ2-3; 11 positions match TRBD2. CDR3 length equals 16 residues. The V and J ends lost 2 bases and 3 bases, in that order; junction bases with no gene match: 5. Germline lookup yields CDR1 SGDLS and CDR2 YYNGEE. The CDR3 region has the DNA TGTGCCAGCAGCGTTGGACTAGCGGGCCCTACAGATACGCAGTATTTT. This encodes CASSVGLAGPTDTQYF.

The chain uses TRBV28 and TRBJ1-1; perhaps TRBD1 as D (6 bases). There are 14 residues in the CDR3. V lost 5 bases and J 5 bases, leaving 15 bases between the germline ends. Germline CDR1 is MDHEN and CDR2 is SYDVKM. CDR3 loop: CASSRGSLRTEAFF. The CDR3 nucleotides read TGTGCCAGCAGTAGGGGGTCCCTCCGGACTGAAGCTTTCTTT.

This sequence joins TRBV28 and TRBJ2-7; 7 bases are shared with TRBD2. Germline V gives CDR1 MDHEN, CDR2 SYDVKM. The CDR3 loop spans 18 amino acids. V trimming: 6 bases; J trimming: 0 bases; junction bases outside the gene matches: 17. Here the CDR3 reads CASSPVRLLARTSYEQYF. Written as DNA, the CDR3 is TGTGCCAGCAGCCCCGTGCGGCTACTAGCGCGTACCTCCTACGAGCAGTACTTC.

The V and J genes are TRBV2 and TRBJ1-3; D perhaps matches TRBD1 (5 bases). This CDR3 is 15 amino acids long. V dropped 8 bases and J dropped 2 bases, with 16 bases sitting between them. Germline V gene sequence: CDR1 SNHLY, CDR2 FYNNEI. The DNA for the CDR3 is TGTGCCAGCGCGGGACCTCGCGACACTGGAAACACCATATATTTT. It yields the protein CASAGPRDTGNTIYF.

The CDR3 nucleotides are TGTGCCACGAAAGCCGGGAACAGGGCAAGGGACCAAGAGACCCAGTACTTC. Translated: CATKAGNRARDQETQYF. This chain uses TRBV15 with TRBJ2-5; maybe TRBD1 (6 bases). Germline V gene lookup returns CDR1 LNHNV and CDR2 YYDKDF (reference sequence). Trimming removed 9 bases at V and 0 bases at J, with 23 bases between. The CDR3 has 17 amino acids.

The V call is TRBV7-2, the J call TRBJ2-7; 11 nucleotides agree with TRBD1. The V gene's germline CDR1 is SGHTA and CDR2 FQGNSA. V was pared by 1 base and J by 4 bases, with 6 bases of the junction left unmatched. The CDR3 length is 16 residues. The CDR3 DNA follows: TGTGCCAGCAGCTTAGTAGGACAGGGGGCGGTATACGAGCAGTACTTC. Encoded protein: CASSLVGQGAVYEQYF. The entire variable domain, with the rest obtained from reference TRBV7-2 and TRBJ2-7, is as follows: GAGVSQSPSNKVTEKGKDVELRCDPISGHTALYWYRQSLGQGLEFLIYFQGNSAPDKSGLPSDRFSAERTGGSVSTLTIQRTQQEDSAVYLCASSLVGQGAVYEQYFGPGTRLTVT.

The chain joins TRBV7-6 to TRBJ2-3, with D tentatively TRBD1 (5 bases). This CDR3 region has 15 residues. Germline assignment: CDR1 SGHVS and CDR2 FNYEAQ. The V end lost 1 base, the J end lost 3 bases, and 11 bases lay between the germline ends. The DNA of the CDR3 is TGTGCCAGCAGCTTAGGGCAGGGATGGACAGATACGCAGTATTTT. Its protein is CASSLGQGWTDTQYF.

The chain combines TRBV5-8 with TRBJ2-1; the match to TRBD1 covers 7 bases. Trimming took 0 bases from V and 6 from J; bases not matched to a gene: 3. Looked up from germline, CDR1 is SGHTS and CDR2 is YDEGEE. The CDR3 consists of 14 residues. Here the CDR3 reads CASSLGPGGNEQFF. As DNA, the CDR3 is TGTGCCAGCAGCTTGGGGCCAGGGGGCAATGAGCAGTTCTTC.

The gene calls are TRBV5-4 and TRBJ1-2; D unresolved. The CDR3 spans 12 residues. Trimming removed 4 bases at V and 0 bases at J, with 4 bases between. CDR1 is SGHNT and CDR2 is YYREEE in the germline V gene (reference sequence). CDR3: CASSPTNYGYTF. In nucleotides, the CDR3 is TGTGCCAGCAGCCCTACTAACTATGGCTACACCTTC.

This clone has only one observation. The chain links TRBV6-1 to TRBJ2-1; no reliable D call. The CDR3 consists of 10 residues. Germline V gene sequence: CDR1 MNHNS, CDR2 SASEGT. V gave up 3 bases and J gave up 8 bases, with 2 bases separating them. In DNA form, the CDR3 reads TGTGCCAGCAGTGACTATGAGCAGTTCTTC. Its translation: CASSDYEQFF.

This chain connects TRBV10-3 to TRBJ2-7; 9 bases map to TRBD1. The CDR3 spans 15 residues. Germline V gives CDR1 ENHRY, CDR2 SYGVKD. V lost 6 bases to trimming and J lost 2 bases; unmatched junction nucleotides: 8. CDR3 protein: CAIRKGQGPTYEQYF. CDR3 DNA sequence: TGTGCCATCAGGAAGGGACAGGGACCAACCTACGAGCAGTACTTC.

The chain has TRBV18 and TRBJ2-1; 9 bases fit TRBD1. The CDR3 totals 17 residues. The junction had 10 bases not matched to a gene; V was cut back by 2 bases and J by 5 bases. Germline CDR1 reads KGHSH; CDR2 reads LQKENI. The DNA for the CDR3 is TGTGCCAGCTCACCAGGGACAGGGTGGGGGAGAAACAATGAGCAGTTCTTC. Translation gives CASSPGTGWGRNNEQFF.

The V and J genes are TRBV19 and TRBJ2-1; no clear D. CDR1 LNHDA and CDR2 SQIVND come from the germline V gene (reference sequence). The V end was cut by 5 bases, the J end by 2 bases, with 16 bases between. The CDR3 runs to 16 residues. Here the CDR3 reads CASSVERPTAYNEQFF. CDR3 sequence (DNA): TGTGCCAGTAGTGTCGAGAGGCCCACGGCCTACAATGAGCAGTTCTTC.

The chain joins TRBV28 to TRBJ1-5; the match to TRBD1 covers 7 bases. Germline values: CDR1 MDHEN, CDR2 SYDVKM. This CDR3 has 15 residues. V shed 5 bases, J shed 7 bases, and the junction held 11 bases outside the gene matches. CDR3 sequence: CASSQSNRGRQPQHF. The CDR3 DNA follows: TGTGCCAGCAGTCAGTCGAACAGGGGAAGACAGCCCCAGCATTTT.

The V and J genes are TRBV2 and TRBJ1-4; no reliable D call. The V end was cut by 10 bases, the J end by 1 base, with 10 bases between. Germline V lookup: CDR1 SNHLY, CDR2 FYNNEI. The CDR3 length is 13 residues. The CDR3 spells CANQQLTNEKLFF. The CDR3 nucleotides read TGTGCCAACCAACAGCTAACTAATGAAAAACTGTTTTTT.

DNA for the CDR3: TGTGCCAGCAGTTTACTAGCGGGCAATGAGCAGTTCTTC. As protein: CASSLLAGNEQFF. The chain uses TRBV28 and TRBJ2-1, with 8 bases that match TRBD2. There are 13 residues in the CDR3. The germline V gene has CDR1 MDHEN and CDR2 SYDVKM. V gave up 2 bases and J gave up 6 bases; unmatched junction bases: 0.

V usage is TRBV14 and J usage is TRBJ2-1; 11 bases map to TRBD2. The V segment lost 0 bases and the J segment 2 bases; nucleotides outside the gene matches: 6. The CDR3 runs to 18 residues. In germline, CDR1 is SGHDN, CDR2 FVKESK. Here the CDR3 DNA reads TGTGCCAGCAGCCAAGAGATTAGCGGGAGGGTGACCTACAATGAGCAGTTCTTC. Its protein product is CASSQEISGRVTYNEQFF. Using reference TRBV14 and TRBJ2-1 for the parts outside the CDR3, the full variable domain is EAGVTQFPSHSVIEKGQTVTLRCDPISGHDNLYWYRRVMGKEIKFLLHFVKESKQDESGMPNNRFLAERTGGTYSTLKVQPAELEDSGVYFCASSQEISGRVTYNEQFFGPGTRLTVL.

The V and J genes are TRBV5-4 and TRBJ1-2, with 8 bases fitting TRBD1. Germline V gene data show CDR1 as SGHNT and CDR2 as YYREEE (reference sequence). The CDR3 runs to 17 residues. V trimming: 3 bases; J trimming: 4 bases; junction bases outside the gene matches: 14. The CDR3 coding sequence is TGTGCCAGCAGCTCCACCCACCTGGGACAGGCCGTCTATGGCTACACCTTC. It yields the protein CASSSTHLGQAVYGYTF.

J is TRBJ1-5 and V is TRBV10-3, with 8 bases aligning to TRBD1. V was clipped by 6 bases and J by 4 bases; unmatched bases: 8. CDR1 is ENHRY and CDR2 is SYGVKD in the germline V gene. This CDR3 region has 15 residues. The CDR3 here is CAISYTGGRNQPQHF. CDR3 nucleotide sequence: TGTGCCATCAGCTATACAGGGGGTAGGAATCAGCCCCAGCATTTT.

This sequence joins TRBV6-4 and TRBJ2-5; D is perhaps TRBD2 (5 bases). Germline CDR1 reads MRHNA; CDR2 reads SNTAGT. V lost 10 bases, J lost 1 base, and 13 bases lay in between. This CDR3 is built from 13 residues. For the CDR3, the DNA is TGTGCCATTGAAGACGGGATCCAAGAGACCCAGTACTTC. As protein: CAIEDGIQETQYF.

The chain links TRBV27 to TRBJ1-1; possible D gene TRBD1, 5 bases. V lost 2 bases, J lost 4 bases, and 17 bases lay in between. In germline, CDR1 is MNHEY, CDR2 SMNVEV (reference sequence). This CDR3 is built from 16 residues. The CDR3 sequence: CASSLLAGQSVTEAFF. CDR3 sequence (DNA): TGTGCCAGCAGTTTACTGGCAGGGCAGTCGGTCACTGAAGCTTTCTTT.

CDR3 protein: CASGNALDRGNGYTF. The DNA of the CDR3 is TGTGCCAGCGGTAACGCACTGGACAGGGGAAACGGCTACACCTTC. This chain connects TRBV11-2 to TRBJ1-2, with TRBD1 matching over 9 bases. The junction had 15 bases not matched to a gene; V was cut back by 8 bases and J by 8 bases. Germline V CDR1 and CDR2: SGHAT, FQNNGV. The CDR3 is 15 amino acids.

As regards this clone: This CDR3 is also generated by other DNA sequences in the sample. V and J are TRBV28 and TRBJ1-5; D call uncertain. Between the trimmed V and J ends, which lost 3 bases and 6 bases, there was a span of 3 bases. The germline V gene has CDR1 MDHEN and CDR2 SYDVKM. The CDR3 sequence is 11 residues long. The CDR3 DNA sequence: TGTGCCAGCAGTTTCAGTCAGCCCCAGCATTTT. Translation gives CASSFSQPQHF.

For the CDR3, the DNA is TGTGCCAGCAGCGCCGAGACAGAAAGTAACTATGGCTACACCTTC. Translation: CASSAETESNYGYTF. The chain links TRBV7-3 to TRBJ1-2, with D perhaps matching TRBD1 (5 bases). Germline CDR1 is SGHTA and CDR2 is FQGTGA. CDR3 length: 15 amino acids. The V gene lost 5 bases and the J gene lost 1 base, with 14 bases spanning the gap.

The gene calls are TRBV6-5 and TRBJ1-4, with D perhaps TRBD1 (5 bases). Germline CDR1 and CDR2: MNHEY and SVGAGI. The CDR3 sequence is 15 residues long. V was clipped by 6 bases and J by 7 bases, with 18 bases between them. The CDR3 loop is CASRNMGGTTEKLFF. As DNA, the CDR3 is TGTGCCAGCAGAAACATGGGGGGTACGACTGAAAAACTGTTTTTT.

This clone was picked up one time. The CDR3 DNA follows: TGCGCCAGCAGCTTGGGATTCATGGGCCTTGGGTCCGGGATTTCTCACAATGAGCAGTTCTTC. This translates into CASSLGFMGLGSGISHNEQFF. The chain recombines TRBV5-1 with TRBJ2-1; TRBD2 might be the D (5 bases). Per germline, CDR1 SGHRS and CDR2 YFSETQ. This CDR3 has 21 amino acids. Trimming pared 0 bases from V and 5 bases from J, leaving 30 bases between.

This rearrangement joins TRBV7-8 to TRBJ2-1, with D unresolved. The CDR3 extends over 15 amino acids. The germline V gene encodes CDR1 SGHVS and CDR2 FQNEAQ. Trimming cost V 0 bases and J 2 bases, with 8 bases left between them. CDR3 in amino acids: CASSLAERTYNEQFF. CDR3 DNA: TGTGCCAGCAGCTTAGCCGAGCGAACCTACAATGAGCAGTTCTTC.

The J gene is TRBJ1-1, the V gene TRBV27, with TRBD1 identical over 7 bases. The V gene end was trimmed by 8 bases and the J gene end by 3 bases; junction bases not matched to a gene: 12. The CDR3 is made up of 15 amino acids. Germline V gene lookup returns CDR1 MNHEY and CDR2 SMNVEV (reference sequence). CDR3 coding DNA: TGTGCCAGCTATCCCCACAGGGGCCTCGACACTGAAGCTTTCTTT. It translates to CASYPHRGLDTEAFF.

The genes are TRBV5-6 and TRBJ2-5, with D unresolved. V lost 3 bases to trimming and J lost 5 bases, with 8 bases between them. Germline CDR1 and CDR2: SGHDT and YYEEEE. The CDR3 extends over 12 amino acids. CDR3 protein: CASSSGVETQYF. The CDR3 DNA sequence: TGTGCCAGCAGCTCTGGAGTGGAGACCCAGTACTTC.